The TCR beta chain described here comes from a study of blood T cell repertoires in COVID-19. Whole-study context: COVID-19 samples, acute and convalescent, were from the United States, Italy and Spain. PBMCs, B-cell-depleted T cells, or T cells were the source of the cDNA or gDNA that made up the material.

Methods used by the authors: Scientists estimated how many nucleated cells there were by amplifying reference gene primers. Produced via immunoSEQ multiplex PCR; TCRdb's table is partial and in-frame only. That table furnishes V, J and clone size, whereas the DNA furnished D and trimming. The data show approximately 150,000 clones, roughly 86% seen once. Germline V gives CDR1 MNHEY, CDR2 SVGEGT. Trimming at V came to 5 bases and at J to 2 bases, leaving 3 bases not matched to a gene. This CDR3 is 15 amino acids long. This chain links TRBV6-2 or TRBV6-3 with TRBJ2-6; TRBD1 matches at 7 bases. Sequenced material: peripheral blood. The TCR originated in a woman aged 55 to 70 who had recovered from COVID-19. The CDR3 reads CASSRTGAGANVLTF. The CDR3, as DNA: TGTGCCAGCAGTCGAACAGGGGCTGGGGCCAACGTCCTGACTTTC.